The clone carrying this T cell receptor beta chain appeared a few times. Its antigen is unidentified. This entry belongs to a study of T cells in Graves' hyperthyroidism and ophthalmopathy. This CDR3 has 19 residues. Trimming removed 3 bases from V and 1 base from J, with 21 bases in between. Uncontrolled infection, other autoimmune disease, pregnancy or lactation barred patients from enrollment. Diagnoses were made from clinical symptoms, serum measures (thyroxine and TRAb), thyroid ultrasound and orbital computed tomography. Amplification of TCR beta CDR3 regions used RNA as the template. The primer set for the first-round RT-PCR of the TCR CDR3 was HTBI. MiXCR, run by TCRdb on the multiplex PCR reads, gives a single entry per CDR3 protein. The repertoire holds roughly 500,000 distinct CDR3 sequences, with around 46% as singletons. The study, taken as a whole, reports: The model foresaw ophthalmopathy a median around 6.4 months prior to onset. Blood samples included most of the expanded thyroid clonotypes exceeding 0.001.

The sample was peripheral blood or thyroid tissue (not recorded which). The V gene is TRBV12-3 or TRBV12-4, the J gene TRBJ2-2, with D possibly TRBD2 on 6 matching bases. The TCR comes from an adult woman with Graves' disease, either hyperthyroidism or ophthalmopathy (not recorded which). The CDR3 DNA reads TGTGCCAGCAGTTTCTATAGCTATAATTGGGACTTGAACACCGGGGAGCTGTTTTTT. This gives the protein CASSFYSYNWDLNTGELFF.